A single sample is the source of the 9 T cell receptor beta chains below, sequenced in a study of beta chain features in type 1 diabetes. Sequenced material consisted of expressed TCRB transcripts (all of the isolated RNA was reverse transcribed). Method: immunoSEQ multiplex PCR; TCRdb's copy keeps in-frame clones and lacks some. The sample lists hundreds of thousands of clones, under 15% occurring once. Study outcomes and limitations: Significant though moderate, a shortening of TCRB CDR3s appeared in all four CD4+ subsets of Type 1 diabetes patients.

Their recognized antigens are unknown. What was sequenced was naive CD4+ T cells from blood. Source of these receptors: a man in his late teens or twenties with type 1 diabetes.

The V and J genes are TRBV12-5 and TRBJ2-2; D not certain. The V gene's germline CDR1 is LGHNT and CDR2 FRNRAP. Deletions cut 5 bases from V and 0 bases from J, with 10 bases between. The CDR3 is 15 residues long. CDR3 loop: CASGLMVANTGELFF. In DNA, the CDR3 is TGTGCTAGTGGTCTTATGGTGGCGAACACCGGGGAGCTGTTTTTT.

CDR3 sequence (DNA): TGTGCCAGCAGCTTGCCGTCTAGCGGGGGCCCCTCCTACGAGCAGTACTTC. It translates to CASSLPSSGGPSYEQYF. This chain uses TRBV5-6 with TRBJ2-7; 10 bases are a match to TRBD2. Germline V gives CDR1 SGHDT, CDR2 YYEEEE. V was clipped by 1 base and J by 0 bases; unmatched bases: 7. The CDR3 totals 17 residues. The full variable domain, its missing parts supplied by reference TRBV5-6 and TRBJ2-7, is DAGVTQSPTHLIKTRGQQVTLRCSPKSGHDTVSWYQQALGQGPQFIFQYYEEEERQRGNFPDRFSGHQFPNYSSELNVNALLLGDSALYLCASSLPSSGGPSYEQYFGPGTRLTVT.

This clone was observed a few times. The V call is TRBV7-2, the J call TRBJ2-7; the D is unclear. CDR3 length: 15 residues. The germline CDR1 and CDR2 sequences are SGHTA and FQGNSA. V gave up 2 bases and J gave up 0 bases, with 11 bases separating them. In DNA form, the CDR3 reads TGTGCCAGCAGCTTATCCAGTGGCATCTCCTACGAGCAGTACTTC. This translates into CASSLSSGISYEQYF. Full variable domain (missing parts from reference TRBV7-2 and TRBJ2-7): GAGVSQSPSNKVTEKGKDVELRCDPISGHTALYWYRQSLGQGLEFLIYFQGNSAPDKSGLPSDRFSAERTGGSVSTLTIQRTQQEDSAVYLCASSLSSGISYEQYFGPGTRLTVT.

The CDR3 protein is CASSLGQQYEQYF. In nucleotides, the CDR3 is TGCGCCAGCAGCTTGGGACAGCAATACGAGCAGTACTTC. The chain links TRBV5-1 to TRBJ2-7; a weak D match, TRBD1 (5 bases). V gave up 0 bases and J gave up 4 bases, with 8 bases separating them. Germline CDR1 is SGHRS and CDR2 is YFSETQ. The CDR3 is 13 amino acids.

The chain employs TRBV5-4 and TRBJ1-4, with a weak D call TRBD1 (5 bases). The CDR3 is made up of 16 amino acids. V was shortened by 1 base and J by 6 bases, with 16 bases between the two germline ends. Looked up from germline, CDR1 is SGHNT and CDR2 is YYREEE (reference sequence). CDR3 in DNA: TGTGCCAGCAGCTTGACTGGGGGAACTATGGATGAAAAACTGTTTTTT. This translates into CASSLTGGTMDEKLFF.

This clone was found a few times. This rearrangement joins TRBV19 to TRBJ1-5; the D gene is possibly TRBD1 (6 bases). This CDR3 has 14 residues. V lost 5 bases and J lost 3, with 11 bases in between. CDR1 and CDR2 (germline): LNHDA, SQIVND (reference sequence). DNA for the CDR3: TGTGCCAGTAGTCCAAGGGGGTTCAATCAGCCCCAGCATTTT. Translating it yields CASSPRGFNQPQHF.

This clone occurred a few times. This same CDR3 is encoded by further DNA sequences in the sample. J is TRBJ2-3 and V is TRBV2; TRBD2 matches at 11 bases. Trimming cost V 4 bases and J 1 base; bases outside gene matches: 1. The germline CDR1 and CDR2 sequences are SNHLY and FYNNEI. This CDR3 comprises 15 residues. This CDR3 reads CASSVGLAGTDTQYF. In DNA, the CDR3 is TGTGCCAGCAGTGTGGGACTAGCGGGCACAGATACGCAGTATTTT.

The CDR3 DNA follows: TGTGCCAGCAGCAACCAACAGGCCCGGACTGGCTATGGCTACACCTTC. Its protein is CASSNQQARTGYGYTF. The rearrangement joins TRBV5-4 to TRBJ1-2; a possible D gene is TRBD1 (5 bases). V lost 4 bases, J lost 4 bases, and 20 bases lay in between. Germline CDR1 reads SGHNT; CDR2 reads YYREEE (reference sequence). This CDR3 has 16 amino acids.

The chain links TRBV19 to TRBJ2-7; 9 bases align to TRBD1. CDR3 length: 14 amino acids. Germline CDR1 and CDR2: LNHDA and SQIVND (reference sequence). Trimming removed 7 bases from V and 2 bases from J; junction bases left unmatched: 6. CDR3 region: CASTRTGETYEQYF. CDR3 nucleotide sequence: TGTGCCAGTACCAGGACAGGGGAGACCTACGAGCAGTACTTC. Filled out from reference TRBV19 and TRBJ2-7, the complete variable domain reads DGGITQSPKYLFRKEGQNVTLSCEQNLNHDAMYWYRQDPGQGLRLIYYSQIVNDFQKGDIAEGYSVSREKKESFPLTVTSAQKNPTAFYLCASTRTGETYEQYFGPGTRLTVT.